The 10 T cell receptor beta chains presented below share a single source sample, sequenced in a study of breast tumors, draining lymph nodes, adjacent tissues. TCRdb reprocessed the multiplex PCR reads via MiXCR and lists one record per CDR3 protein. The sample lists approximately 45,000 distinct CDR3 sequences; under 25% were seen once. Sequencing was carried out using breast tumor tissue. Every receptor here comes from a female donor with breast cancer. Some clones in this sample may be carry-over from other donors' samples.

This clonotype showed up many times. The V gene is TRBV7-2, the J gene TRBJ2-1; D not certain. Deletions cut 5 bases from V and 6 bases from J, with 11 bases between. CDR3 length: 13 residues. Germline CDR1 reads SGHTA; CDR2 reads FQGNSA. CDR3 loop: CASSPTRSNEQFF. CDR3 bases: TGTGCCAGCAGCCCTACCCGTAGCAATGAGCAGTTCTTC.

To note about this clonotype: The germline gene is not matched at one end of the junction; a read error may be the cause. The J gene is TRBJ2-1, the V gene TRBV6-2 or TRBV6-3, with 12 bases that match TRBD2. The germline V gene encodes CDR1 MNHEY and CDR2 SVGEGT. There are 14 residues in the CDR3. The CDR3 is CASRGLAGHNEQSF. For the CDR3, the DNA is TGTGCCAGCAGGGGACTAGCGGGTCACAATGAGCAGTCCTTC.

This clonotype was counted many times. V is TRBV9 and J is TRBJ2-2; no reliable D call. Per germline, CDR1 SGDLS and CDR2 YYNGEE. This CDR3 comprises 15 residues. The ends were cut back, 6 bases at V and 0 bases at J, with 12 bases in the middle. The CDR3 sequence: CASNPSPANTGELFF. CDR3 DNA: TGTGCCAGCAACCCTTCCCCCGCGAACACCGGGGAGCTGTTTTTT.

Details on this clonotype: A much larger clone lies a single base off, so this may be a read error. The V and J genes are TRBV30 and TRBJ1-2, with D uncertain. Germline CDR1 GTSNPN, CDR2 SVGIG (reference sequence). CDR3 length: 11 amino acids. The DNA for the CDR3 is TGTGCCTGGAGTGTAGGGAGTGGCCACACCTTC. It specifies CAWSVGSGHTF.

Ten or more counts support this clonotype. The chain carries TRBV15 and TRBJ1-4; D unresolved. V dropped 3 bases and J dropped 0 bases, with 5 bases sitting between them. CDR1 and CDR2 (germline): LNHNV, YYDKDF (reference sequence). The CDR3 has 14 residues. The DNA of the CDR3 is TGTGCCACCAGCAGGGATGCAACTAATGAAAAACTGTTTTTT. Translating it yields CATSRDATNEKLFF.

This sequence joins TRBV5-1 and TRBJ1-2; 7 bases line up with TRBD1. After removal of 0 bases from V and 5 bases from J, the junction contained 7 bases not matched to a gene. This CDR3 comprises 15 residues. Germline lookup yields CDR1 SGHRS and CDR2 YFSETQ. The CDR3 is CASSLAGQDTYGYTF. The CDR3 DNA follows: TGCGCCAGCAGCTTGGCCGGACAGGACACTTATGGCTACACCTTC.

Concerning this clonotype itself: A clone one base away is much larger, so this may be a read error. This rearrangement joins TRBV3-1 to TRBJ2-7; D is unresolved. Germline assignment: CDR1 LGHDT and CDR2 YNNKEL (reference sequence). The CDR3 runs 13 residues. The CDR3 bases are TGTGCCGGCAGCCAAGCGAGCTCCTACGAGCAGTACTTC. This sequence encodes CAGSQASSYEQYF.

This clonotype was seen a few times. The chain has TRBV18 and TRBJ2-5, with 11 bases lining up with TRBD1. There are 16 residues in the CDR3. V lost 6 bases, J lost 2 bases, and 8 bases stayed unmatched. The germline V gene has CDR1 KGHSH and CDR2 LQKENI. The CDR3 nucleotides are TGTGCCAGCTCTAATACCGGGACAGGGGGACAAGAGACCCAGTACTTC. Translation gives CASSNTGTGGQETQYF.

There are a few counts of this clonotype. V gene TRBV3-1 combines with J gene TRBJ2-5, with 13 bases identical to TRBD2. Unmatched junction bases numbered 13, after V lost 5 bases and J lost 4 bases. The CDR3 is 18 amino acids. Germline loops: CDR1 LGHDT, CDR2 YNNKEL (reference sequence). The CDR3 sequence: CASSKAATSGRAGETQYF. The CDR3 nucleotides are TGTGCCAGCAGCAAGGCAGCCACTAGCGGGAGGGCCGGAGAGACCCAGTACTTC.

In its sample, this clonotype was seen a few times. This chain uses TRBV6-2 or TRBV6-3 with TRBJ1-5; no reliable D call. The CDR3 runs to 15 residues. In germline, CDR1 is MNHEY, CDR2 SVGEGT. Trimming cost V 0 bases and J 4 bases, with 10 bases left between them. In DNA, the CDR3 is TGTGCCAGCAGTTACTCGCTGTCGCCGAATCAGCCCCAGCATTTT. Translation: CASSYSLSPNQPQHF.